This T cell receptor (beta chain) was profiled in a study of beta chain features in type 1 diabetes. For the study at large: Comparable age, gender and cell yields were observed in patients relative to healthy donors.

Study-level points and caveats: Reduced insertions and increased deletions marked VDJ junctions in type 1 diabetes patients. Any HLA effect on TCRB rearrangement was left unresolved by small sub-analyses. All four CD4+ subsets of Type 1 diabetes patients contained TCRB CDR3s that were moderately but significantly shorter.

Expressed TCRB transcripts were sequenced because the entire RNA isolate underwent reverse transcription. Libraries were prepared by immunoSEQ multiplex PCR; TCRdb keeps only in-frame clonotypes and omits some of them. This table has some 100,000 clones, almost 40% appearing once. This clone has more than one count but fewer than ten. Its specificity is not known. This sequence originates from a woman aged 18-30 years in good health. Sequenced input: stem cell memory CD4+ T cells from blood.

CDR3 nucleotides: TGTGCCAGCCGAAGTCCTGCCTCTAGCTCCTACAATGAGCAGTTCTTC. Its protein is CASRSPASSSYNEQFF. The chain joins TRBV11-2 to TRBJ2-1; D remains ambiguous. The germline V gene has CDR1 SGHAT and CDR2 FQNNGV. V shed 8 bases and J shed 0 bases, with 17 bases lying between them. The length of the CDR3 is 16 residues.